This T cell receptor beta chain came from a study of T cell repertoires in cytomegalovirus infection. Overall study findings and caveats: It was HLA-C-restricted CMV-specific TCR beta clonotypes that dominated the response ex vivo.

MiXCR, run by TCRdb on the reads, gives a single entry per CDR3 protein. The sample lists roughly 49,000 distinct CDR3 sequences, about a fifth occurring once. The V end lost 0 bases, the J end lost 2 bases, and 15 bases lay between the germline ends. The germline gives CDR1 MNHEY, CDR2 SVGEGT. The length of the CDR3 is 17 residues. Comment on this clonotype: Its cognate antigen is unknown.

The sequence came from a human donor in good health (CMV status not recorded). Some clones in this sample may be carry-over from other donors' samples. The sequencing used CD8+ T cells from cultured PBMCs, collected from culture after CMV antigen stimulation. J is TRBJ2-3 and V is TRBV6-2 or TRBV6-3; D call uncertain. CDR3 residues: CASSYSIPGKATDTQYF. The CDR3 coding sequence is TGTGCCAGCAGTTACTCGATACCCGGCAAGGCCACAGATACGCAGTATTTT.